This record covers a single T cell receptor (beta chain). This record belongs to a study of technical replicates of blood from a handful of donors. The protocol was immunoSEQ multiplex PCR, while the TCRdb copy is restricted to in-frame clones and leaves out a portion. Of about 84,000 clones detected, approximately 97% appear once; the ten largest clones hold approximately 0.2%. Unmatched junction bases numbered 8, after V lost 7 bases and J lost 8 bases. There are 14 residues in the CDR3. The V gene's germline CDR1 is SGHDN and CDR2 FVKESK. V gene TRBV14 combines with J gene TRBJ2-1, with 10 bases lining up with TRBD1. The sequence derives from a human donor in good health. The sample comprised T cells isolated from PBMCs. CDR3 sequence: CASNSGTGEYEQFF. For the CDR3, the DNA is TGTGCCAGCAACTCCGGGACAGGGGAGTATGAGCAGTTCTTC.